This is a list of T cell receptor beta chains from one sample in a study of T cell responses to AZD1222 COVID-19 vaccine. Some clones are missing from TCRdb's copy, which holds only in-frame ones; the method was immunoSEQ multiplex PCR. The sample lists 100,000 to 120,000 clones, 89% occurring once. The starting material was peripheral blood, obtained on day 0 of MenACWY control vaccination. Every receptor here comes from an adult in good health. CDR3s include the opening cysteine and the closing phenylalanine or tryptophan. The D gene is left open where the match is weak. Not all rows give a size; the values are once, few, many and, for expanded clones, a class.

clone_size	j_call	d_call	cdr3_length	v_call	cdr3_nt	cdr3_aa
.	TRBJ2-7	TRBD1	16	TRBV6-2/TRBV6-3	TGTGCCAGCAGCCCAGCTGGACAGGCCGTTCGCTACGAGCAGTACTTC	CASSPAGQAVRYEQYF
.	TRBJ1-2	TRBD1	12	TRBV2	TGTGCCAGGGACAGGGTTTCTGATGGCTACACCTTC	CARDRVSDGYTF
.	TRBJ2-1	.	15	TRBV6-5	TGTGCCAGCAGTTACGGGCAGGGGATCGTAGATGAGCAGTTCTTC	CASSYGQGIVDEQFF
.	TRBJ1-2	TRBD1	15	TRBV5-8	TGTGCCAGCAGTTTGGGGACAGGAAGACTTTATGGCTACACCTTC	CASSLGTGRLYGYTF
.	TRBJ2-7	.	12	TRBV5-1	TGCGCCAGCAGCTCGGCACTCTACGAGCAGTACTTC	CASSSALYEQYF
.	TRBJ2-7	.	14	TRBV5-1	TGCGCCAGCAGCTTTATGGACAGTACCTACGAGCAGTACTTC	CASSFMDSTYEQYF
.	TRBJ2-2	TRBD2	16	TRBV7-8	TGTGCCAGCAGTCCCGGACTAGCGGGGGGCACCGGGGAGCTGTTTTTT	CASSPGLAGGTGELFF
.	TRBJ1-6	.	15	TRBV14	TGTGCCAGCAGCATAGGGGCCTTCAATAATTCACCCCTCCACTTT	CASSIGAFNNSPLHF
.	TRBJ2-2	.	13	TRBV11-3	TGTGCCAGCAGCTTTTTAGGAACCGGGGAGCTGTTTTTT	CASSFLGTGELFF
.	TRBJ1-6	.	13	TRBV11-3	TGTGCCAGCAGCCTAGACAGAAATTCACCCCTCCACTTT	CASSLDRNSPLHF
once	TRBJ1-6	TRBD1	15	TRBV10-3	TGTGCCATCAGGGAAACAGGGGGATTATTTTCACCCCTCCACTTT	CAIRETGGLFSPLHF
.	TRBJ2-7	TRBD1	14	TRBV6-2/TRBV6-3	TGTGCCAGCAGTTACGTCGACAGGGGACACGAGCAGTACTTC	CASSYVDRGHEQYF
once	TRBJ2-7	TRBD1	16	TRBV3-1/TRBV3-2	TGTGCCAGCAGCCAGCCCACCTGGACAGGGGCCTACGAGCAGTACTTC	CASSQPTWTGAYEQYF
.	TRBJ2-7	.	12	TRBV10-1	TGCGCCAGCAGTGAGGCCCGGGGGGAGCAGTACTTC	CASSEARGEQYF
few	TRBJ2-7	.	14	TRBV27	TGTGCCAGCAGTTTACGAAAGGATTCCTACGAGCAGTACTTC	CASSLRKDSYEQYF
.	TRBJ2-5	.	14	TRBV10-3	TGTGCCATCAGTTGGGGGTTCGCCCAAGAGACCCAGTACTTC	CAISWGFAQETQYF